This record looks at one T cell receptor (beta chain) sequence and its context. What it binds is unknown. This record belongs to a study of CXCR3-negative and CXCR3-positive naive CD8 T cells. The CDR3 covers 16 residues. Germline V gene data show CDR1 as SEHNR and CDR2 as FQNEAQ (reference sequence). CD45RO-CCR7+CD27+CD95- marked naive CD8+ T cells. The libraries of TRB cDNA were constructed through 5' RACE using UMI labels. TCRdb re-called the 5' RACE reads; one entry per CDR3 protein, DNA not given. The sample includes some 120,000 distinct CDR3 sequences. Overall study findings and caveats: Naive cells with CXCR3 showed TRB CDR3s that were more hydrophobic than those in CXCR3-negative naive cells.

The receptor's source is a human donor in good health. Some clones in this sample may be carry-over from other donors' samples. This chain uses TRBV7-9 with TRBJ1-4; TCRdb designates TRBD1, a call that cannot be tested without DNA. Sequencing input: naive CXCR3+ CD8+ T cells from blood. Subset: CD45RO-CCR7+CD27+CD95- naive CD8+ T cells expressing CXCR3 (TNR3+). Here the CDR3 reads CASSEQPEGTNEKLFF.